The T cell receptor beta chain under discussion was sequenced for a study of control samples from healthy donors and cancer patients. V shed 0 bases and J shed 8 bases, with 14 bases lying between them. The germline CDR1 and CDR2 sequences are SGHDN and FVKESK. The CDR3 has 16 residues. Profiling relied on immunoSEQ multiplex PCR, and the TCRdb table lists in-frame clones only, not all of them. The sample includes around 140,000 clones, 75% to 95% of them seen just once. The sequencing sample was made of blood. The receptor's source is a man aged 40-50 years in good health. The chain carries TRBV14 and TRBJ1-6; D unclear. This CDR3 reads CASSQDGSSVDSPLHF. CDR3 nucleotides: TGTGCCAGCAGCCAAGATGGCTCCTCGGTGGATTCACCCCTCCACTTT. Full variable domain (outside the CDR3, taken from reference TRBV14 and TRBJ1-6): EAGVTQFPSHSVIEKGQTVTLRCDPISGHDNLYWYRRVMGKEIKFLLHFVKESKQDESGMPNNRFLAERTGGTYSTLKVQPAELEDSGVYFCASSQDGSSVDSPLHFGNGTRLTVT.